Presented here are 32 T cell receptor beta chains from one specimen sequenced in a study of monozygotic twins with inflammatory bowel disease (dated by TCRdb to between 2018 and 2021). The library was generated by 5' RACE. Sequencing took place on an Illumina HiSeq 2500. The reads, reprocessed by TCRdb, yield one row per CDR3 protein sequence and no DNA. This sample's clone table shows about 160,000 distinct CDR3 sequences. 2% to 3% of the sample belongs to the ten largest clones. Material for sequencing was blood. These receptors were taken from a human donor with ulcerative colitis or Crohn's disease, or a healthy co-twin of an affected twin (not recorded which).

The rearrangement links TRBV15 to TRBJ2-7. The germline gives CDR1 LNHNV, CDR2 YYDKDF (reference sequence). CDR3 size: 15 residues. CDR3 sequence reads: CATSIQAVLPYEQYF.

The chain uses TRBV7-8 and TRBJ1-1; TCRdb's assignment of TRBD1 cannot be checked, as there is no DNA. CDR1 SGHVS and CDR2 FQNEAQ come from the germline V gene. The CDR3 extends over 14 amino acids. The CDR3 sequence is CASSTRAQNTEAFF. Supplemented by reference TRBV7-8 and TRBJ1-1, the full variable domain reads GAGVSQSPRYKVAKRGQDVALRCDPISGHVSLFWYQQALGQGPEFLTYFQNEAQLDKSGLPSDRFFAERPEGSVSTLKIQRTQQEDSAVYLCASSTRAQNTEAFFGQGTRLTVV.

The CDR3 here is CASRTGSYNEQFF. This chain uses TRBV19 with TRBJ2-1; TCRdb picks TRBD2, but there is no DNA to check that call. The CDR3 consists of 13 residues. Per germline, CDR1 LNHDA and CDR2 SQIVND (reference sequence). The variable domain in full, with the rest retrieved from reference TRBV19 and TRBJ2-1, is DGGITQSPKYLFRKEGQNVTLSCEQNLNHDAMYWYRQDPGQGLRLIYYSQIVNDFQKGDIAEGYSVSREKKESFPLTVTSAQKNPTAFYLCASRTGSYNEQFFGPGTRLTVL.

V usage is TRBV6-1 and J usage is TRBJ2-7; TCRdb indicates TRBD1, and absent DNA this call remains unverified. This CDR3 spans 15 amino acids. Germline CDR1 and CDR2: MNHNS and SASEGT. The chain's CDR3 is CASAASGQRSYEQYF.

The chain links TRBV5-6 to TRBJ1-1. This CDR3 region has 15 residues. The germline gives CDR1 SGHDT, CDR2 YYEEEE. CDR3 protein: CASSLEQGENTEAFF.

The chain joins TRBV12-3 or TRBV12-4 to TRBJ1-5. CDR3 length: 13 residues. The CDR3: CASSRGDNQPQHF.

This chain connects TRBV15 to TRBJ2-2; there is no DNA to check the TCRdb D call of TRBD1. This CDR3 spans 14 amino acids. CDR1 is LNHNV and CDR2 is YYDKDF in the germline V gene (reference sequence). This CDR3 is CATSRVGGGGELFF.

The chain employs TRBV5-5 and TRBJ2-7; TCRdb proposes TRBD2, but this gene call is untestable without DNA. The germline CDR1 and CDR2 sequences are SGHKS and YYEKEE (reference sequence). This CDR3 is built from 15 residues. This chain's CDR3 is CASSLSGDFSYEQYF.

The rearrangement joins TRBV9 to TRBJ1-5; absent DNA, TCRdb's TRBD1 call cannot be checked. The CDR3 extends over 14 amino acids. Germline V gene lookup returns CDR1 SGDLS and CDR2 YYNGEE. CDR3 loop: CASSPGLGNQPQHF.

The chain combines TRBV12-5 with TRBJ1-5; TCRdb names TRBD1, which stays unverified in the absence of DNA. Germline V CDR1 and CDR2: LGHNT, FRNRAP. The CDR3 length is 20 residues. This CDR3 reads CASGLVFAVTMDRRARPQHF.

The V and J genes are TRBV6-2 or TRBV6-3 and TRBJ1-5; TCRdb calls TRBD1, which cannot be checked without DNA. Germline V CDR1 and CDR2: MNHEY, SVGEGT. The CDR3 consists of 18 residues. CDR3 protein: CASSYLGQRPGWNQPQHF.

The rearrangement uses TRBV7-9 and TRBJ2-2; without DNA, the TCRdb call of TRBD1 cannot be checked. The CDR3 spans 16 residues. The V gene's germline CDR1 is SEHNR and CDR2 FQNEAQ (reference sequence). The CDR3 protein is CASSFGVQGTTGELFF.

The V and J genes are TRBV4-3 and TRBJ2-7; TCRdb's D call of TRBD2 is untestable without DNA. The germline CDR1 and CDR2 sequences are LGHNA and YSLEER. The CDR3 spans 15 residues. CDR3 sequence reads: CASSQTSSSSYEQYF.

The gene calls are TRBV5-5 and TRBJ2-5; the D gene TCRdb calls, TRBD1, cannot be checked with no DNA. The germline V gene encodes CDR1 SGHKS and CDR2 YYEKEE (reference sequence). The CDR3 runs 17 residues. CDR3 in amino acids: CASSLDRRLLRQETQYF.

The V call is TRBV5-1, the J call TRBJ2-1; TCRdb names TRBD2, which stays unverified in the absence of DNA. The CDR3 contains 16 residues. CDR1 and CDR2 (germline): SGHRS, YFSETQ. CDR3 sequence reads: CASSLGRAGAYNEQFF.

The chain recombines TRBV12-3 or TRBV12-4 with TRBJ2-7; lacking DNA, the TRBD1 call made by TCRdb goes unchecked. The CDR3 contains 14 residues. CDR3 amino acids: CASSFGTRSYEQYF.

This chain links TRBV19 with TRBJ1-1; TCRdb lists TRBD1, though no DNA is available to test this call. The germline CDR1 and CDR2 sequences are LNHDA and SQIVND (reference sequence). The CDR3 runs 14 residues. CDR3 residues: CASSIGQRNTEAFF.

This CDR3 is CASREFDYRTDTQYF. This rearrangement joins TRBV9 to TRBJ2-3; TCRdb gives TRBD2 as the D gene, but with no DNA this cannot be confirmed. Germline V gene data show CDR1 as SGDLS and CDR2 as YYNGEE. There are 15 residues in the CDR3.

The chain couples TRBV4-1 to TRBJ2-1; TCRdb gives TRBD1 as the D gene, but with no DNA this cannot be confirmed. This CDR3 contains 16 residues. The germline gives CDR1 MGHRA, CDR2 YSYEKL. CDR3 residues: CASSQETGGYYNEQFF.

This chain connects TRBV7-9 to TRBJ1-5. This CDR3 contains 13 residues. Germline loops: CDR1 SEHNR, CDR2 FQNEAQ (reference sequence). CDR3 in amino acids: CASSLDPTQPQHF.

The rearrangement uses TRBV5-1 and TRBJ1-1; the TCRdb call, TRBD1, lacks DNA for checking. The CDR3 totals 15 residues. Germline loops: CDR1 SGHRS, CDR2 YFSETQ. This CDR3 reads CASSVTGGPRTEAFF.

V and J are TRBV20-1 and TRBJ1-1; the TCRdb D gene call, TRBD1, has no DNA to confirm it. Germline CDR1 and CDR2: DFQATT and SNEGSKA (reference sequence). The CDR3 totals 14 residues. CDR3 sequence: CSARDGGQGIEAFF.

The chain joins TRBV27 to TRBJ2-4. The CDR3 is made up of 13 amino acids. The germline gives CDR1 MNHEY, CDR2 SMNVEV (reference sequence). CDR3 amino acids: CASSPRAKNIQYF.

This CDR3 is CASSREGGDSTRAQYF. The V gene is TRBV7-2, the J gene TRBJ2-3; TCRdb lists TRBD1, though no DNA is available to test this call. Germline CDR1 SGHTA, CDR2 FQGNSA. The CDR3 sequence is 16 residues long. The variable domain in full, completed from reference TRBV7-2 and TRBJ2-3, reads GAGVSQSPSNKVTEKGKDVELRCDPISGHTALYWYRQSLGQGLEFLIYFQGNSAPDKSGLPSDRFSAERTGGSVSTLTIQRTQQEDSAVYLCASSREGGDSTRAQYFGPGTRLTVL.

V gene TRBV19 combines with J gene TRBJ1-2; TCRdb outputs TRBD1, but without DNA this stays unchecked. The CDR3 has 14 amino acids. Germline V gene lookup returns CDR1 LNHDA and CDR2 SQIVND (reference sequence). The CDR3 reads CASSRGEGRIGYTF.

The chain has TRBV20-1 and TRBJ2-3; TCRdb calls TRBD1, which cannot be checked without DNA. Germline V lookup: CDR1 DFQATT, CDR2 SNEGSKA (reference sequence). The CDR3 consists of 19 residues. The CDR3 is CSATPPTGGPIPRTDTQYF.

The chain has TRBV6-1 and TRBJ2-6. CDR1 and CDR2 from the germline V gene are MNHNS and SASEGT. The CDR3 spans 14 residues. The CDR3 loop is CASKPVGGANVLTF.

The rearrangement links TRBV7-2 to TRBJ2-5; TCRdb's D call of TRBD2 is untestable without DNA. The germline gives CDR1 SGHTA, CDR2 FQGNSA. This CDR3 region has 17 residues. CDR3 loop: CASSPELAGGPLETQYF.

The chain carries TRBV7-6 and TRBJ2-2; TCRdb designates TRBD2, a call that cannot be tested without DNA. The CDR3 is 17 residues long. CDR1 and CDR2 from the germline V gene are SGHVS and FNYEAQ. This CDR3 reads CASSYGTSGSGTGELFF.

The chain links TRBV11-2 to TRBJ2-1; no DNA is available, so the TRBD2 call from TCRdb remains unchecked. The CDR3 sequence is 16 residues long. Germline CDR1 is SGHAT and CDR2 is FQNNGV. CDR3 region: CASSLEPGEGRNEQFF.

The chain is built from TRBV5-1 and TRBJ2-1; TCRdb's D call of TRBD1 is untestable without DNA. CDR1 is SGHRS, CDR2 YFSETQ, per germline. This CDR3 contains 16 residues. The CDR3 reads CASSSHRGHSDNEQFF.

V gene TRBV7-9 combines with J gene TRBJ1-1; TCRdb returns TRBD1, unconfirmable since there is no DNA. Per the germline V gene, CDR1 is SEHNR and CDR2 is FQNEAQ (reference sequence). The CDR3 length is 13 residues. CDR3 amino acids: CASRQGMNTEAFF.